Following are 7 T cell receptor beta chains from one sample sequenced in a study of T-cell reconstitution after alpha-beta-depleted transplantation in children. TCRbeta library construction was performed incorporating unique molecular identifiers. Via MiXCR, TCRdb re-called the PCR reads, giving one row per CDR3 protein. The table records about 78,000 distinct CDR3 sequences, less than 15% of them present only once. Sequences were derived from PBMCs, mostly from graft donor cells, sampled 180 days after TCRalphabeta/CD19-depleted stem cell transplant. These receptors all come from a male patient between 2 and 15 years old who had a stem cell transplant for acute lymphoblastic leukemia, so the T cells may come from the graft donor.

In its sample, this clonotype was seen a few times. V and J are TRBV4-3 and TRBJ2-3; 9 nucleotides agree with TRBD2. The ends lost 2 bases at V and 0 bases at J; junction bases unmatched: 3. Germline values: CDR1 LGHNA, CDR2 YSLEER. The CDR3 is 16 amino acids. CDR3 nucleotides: TGCGCCAGCAGCCAAACTAGCGGGCTTAGCACAGATACGCAGTATTTT. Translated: CASSQTSGLSTDTQYF.

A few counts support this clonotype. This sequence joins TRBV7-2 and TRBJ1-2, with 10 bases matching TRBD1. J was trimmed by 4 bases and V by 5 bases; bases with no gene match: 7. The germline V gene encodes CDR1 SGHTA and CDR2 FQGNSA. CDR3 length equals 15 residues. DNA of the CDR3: TGTGCCAGCAGCGCCAGGACAGGGGGAGGCTATGGCTACACCTTC. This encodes CASSARTGGGYGYTF.

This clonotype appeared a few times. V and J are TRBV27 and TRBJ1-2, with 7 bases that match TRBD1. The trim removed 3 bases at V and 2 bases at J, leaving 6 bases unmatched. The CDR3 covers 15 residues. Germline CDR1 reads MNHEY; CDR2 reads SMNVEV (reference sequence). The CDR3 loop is CASSFSRGNNYGYTF. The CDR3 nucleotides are TGTGCCAGCAGTTTTTCCAGGGGGAACAACTATGGCTACACCTTC.

CDR3 loop: CASTRDSLNTGELFF. The CDR3 nucleotides are TGTGCCAGCACGCGGGACAGCCTGAACACCGGGGAGCTGTTTTTT. This chain joins TRBV25-1 and TRBJ2-2; weak D call: TRBD1 (7 bases). Germline V gene data show CDR1 as MGHDK and CDR2 as SYGVNS. Trimming removed 7 bases from V and 1 base from J, with 13 bases in between. This CDR3 is built from 15 residues. Full variable domain (remainder filled in from reference TRBV25-1 and TRBJ2-2): EADIYQTPRYLVIGTGKKITLECSQTMGHDKMYWYQQDPGMELHLIHYSYGVNSTEKGDLSSESTVSRIRTEHFPLTLESARPSHTSQYLCASTRDSLNTGELFFGEGSRLTVL.

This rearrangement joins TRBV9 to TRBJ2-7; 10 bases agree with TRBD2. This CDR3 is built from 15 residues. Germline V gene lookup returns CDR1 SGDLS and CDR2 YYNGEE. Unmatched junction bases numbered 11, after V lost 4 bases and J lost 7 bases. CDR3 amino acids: CASSTSTSGPWEQYF. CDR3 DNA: TGTGCCAGCAGCACCTCGACTAGCGGGCCGTGGGAGCAGTACTTC.

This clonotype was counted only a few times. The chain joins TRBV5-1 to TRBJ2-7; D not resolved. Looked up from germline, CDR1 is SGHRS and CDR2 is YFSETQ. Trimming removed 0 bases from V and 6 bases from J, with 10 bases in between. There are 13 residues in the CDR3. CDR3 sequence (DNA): TGCGCCAGCAGCTTGGGCGGCGAGACCGAGCAGTACTTC. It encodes CASSLGGETEQYF.

CDR3 bases: TGTGCCACCAGCAGACACCGGGCCTCTGATCAGCCCCAGCATTTT. It encodes CATSRHRASDQPQHF. The chain couples TRBV15 to TRBJ1-5; D uncertain. The CDR3 sequence is 15 residues long. The V end lost 2 bases, the J end lost 5 bases, and 13 bases lay between the germline ends. Germline V CDR1 and CDR2: LNHNV, YYDKDF (reference sequence). Drawing the rest from reference TRBV15 and TRBJ1-5, the complete variable domain is DAMVIQNPRYQVTQFGKPVTLSCSQTLNHNVMYWYQQKSSQAPKLLFHYYDKDFNNEADTPDNFQSRRPNTSFCFLDIRSPGLGDTAMYLCATSRHRASDQPQHFGDGTRLSIL.